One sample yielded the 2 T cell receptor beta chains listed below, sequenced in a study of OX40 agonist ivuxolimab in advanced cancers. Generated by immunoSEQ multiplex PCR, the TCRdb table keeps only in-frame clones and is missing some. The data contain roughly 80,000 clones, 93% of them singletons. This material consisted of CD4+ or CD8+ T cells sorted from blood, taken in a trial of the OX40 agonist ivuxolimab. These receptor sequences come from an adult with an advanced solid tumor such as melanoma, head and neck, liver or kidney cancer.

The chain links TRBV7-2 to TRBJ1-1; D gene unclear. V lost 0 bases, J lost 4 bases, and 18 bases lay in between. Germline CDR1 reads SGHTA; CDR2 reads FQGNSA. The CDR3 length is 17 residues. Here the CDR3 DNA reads TGTGCCAGCAGCTTAGCGAAGGAGGGCGCGAAGGGCACTGAAGCTTTCTTT. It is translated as CASSLAKEGAKGTEAFF.

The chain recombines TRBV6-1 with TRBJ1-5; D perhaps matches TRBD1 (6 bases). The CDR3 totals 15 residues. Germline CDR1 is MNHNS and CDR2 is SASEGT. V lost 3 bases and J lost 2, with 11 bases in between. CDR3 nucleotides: TGTGCCAGCAGTGATTGGGCAGGGGGCAATCAGCCCCAGCATTTT. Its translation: CASSDWAGGNQPQHF.